These T cell receptor beta chains were read from a single sample in a study of blood T cells in healthy people across ages. TCRdb itself ran the 5' RACE reads through MiXCR, one entry per CDR3 protein. The top ten clones hold around 14% of a sample with 590,000 or so distinct CDR3 sequences, around 31% of them seen once. Sequencing input: blood. These receptors came from a woman of 80 years or more in good health. The CDR3 runs from the conserved cysteine through the conserved F or W. The D gene is left open where the match is weak. Size is omitted from some rows. Given values are once, few, many or a class for expanded clones.

TRBJ2-7	.	once	12	TRBV29-1	TGCAGCGTTGAAGATCGAGGGGTCGAGCAGTACTTC	CSVEDRGVEQYF
TRBJ2-4	TRBD1	many	17	TRBV28	TGTGCCAGCACCCGACCAGGGGGAATCGGGTATAAGGACATTCAGTACTTC	CASTRPGGIGYKDIQYF
TRBJ2-7	.	.	15	TRBV18	TGTGCCAGCTCACCACTAACAGGGACCTCTGGCGAGCAGTACTTC	CASSPLTGTSGEQYF
TRBJ2-3	TRBD2	many	16	TRBV7-2	TGTGCCAGCAGCCCACAGGGCGGGGGGGCGACAGATACGCAGTATTTT	CASSPQGGGATDTQYF
TRBJ2-3	.	many	17	TRBV20-1	TGCAGTGCGACGAAAGACTATGCAGGGGAATTCACAGATACGCAGTATTTT	CSATKDYAGEFTDTQYF
TRBJ2-1	.	many	13	TRBV20-1	TGCAGTGCCGGGGGATCAGTAGGCAATGAGCAGTTCTTC	CSAGGSVGNEQFF
TRBJ2-1	.	.	14	TRBV7-8	TGTGCCAGCAGCTTAGGTCATAGCGCAAGTGAGCAGTTCTTC	CASSLGHSASEQFF
TRBJ1-1	.	.	13	TRBV18	TGTGCCAGCTCACGTACGACAGCCACTGAAGCTTTCTTT	CASSRTTATEAFF
TRBJ2-7	TRBD2	.	16	TRBV7-3	TGTGCCAGCAGCCCACTGGGGGGGAGCACCTACAATGAGCAGTACTTC	CASSPLGGSTYNEQYF
TRBJ2-3	.	.	16	TRBV7-2	TGTGCCAGCAGCTTATGGGAAGTATGGGGCACAGATACGCAGTATTTT	CASSLWEVWGTDTQYF
TRBJ1-1	.	.	14	TRBV20-1	TGCAGTGCTAGAGAGGGCAGAACGAACACTGGAGCTTTCTTT	CSAREGRTNTGAFF
TRBJ1-1	.	many	14	TRBV28	TGTGCCAGCAGCTTGGACAGTGGCAACACTGAAGCTTTCTTT	CASSLDSGNTEAFF
TRBJ1-2	.	many	13	TRBV29-1	TGCAGCGTTGAAGAGCCGGGGGCGGGTGGCTACACCTTC	CSVEEPGAGGYTF
TRBJ2-7	.	few	15	TRBV5-1	TGCGCCAGCAGCTCGGGCGGGGGCTCCAATTACGAGCAGTACTTC	CASSSGGGSNYEQYF
TRBJ2-5	TRBD1	.	15	TRBV3-1	TGTGCCAGCAGCCCGACAGGGTGGATCCAAGAGACCCAGTACTTC	CASSPTGWIQETQYF
TRBJ2-1	.	many	14	TRBV6-2/TRBV6-3	TGTGCCAGCAGTTACACGAGCTACTACAATGAGCAGTTCTTC	CASSYTSYYNEQFF
TRBJ1-5	.	many	14	TRBV4-2	TGTGCCAGCGCTCTCGCCACAGGGCGACAGCCCCAGCATTTT	CASALATGRQPQHF
TRBJ2-3	.	many	11	TRBV29-1	TGCAGCGTTAGTGACACAGATACGCAGTATTTT	CSVSDTDTQYF
TRBJ2-5	.	many	14	TRBV3-1	TGTGCCAGCAGCCATCTCCTAGACCAAGAGACCCAGTACTTC	CASSHLLDQETQYF
TRBJ1-2	.	.	12	TRBV6-5	TGTGCCAGCGGAATAACGGGAATGGGCTACACCTTC	CASGITGMGYTF
TRBJ2-7	.	few	14	TRBV11-2	TGTGCCAGCAGGCGTTCGGCCGGCTCAAATGAGCAGTACTTC	CASRRSAGSNEQYF
TRBJ1-4	.	.	14	TRBV2	TGTGCCAGCAGTCCCGACAGGAGTCGGGAAAAACTGTTTTTT	CASSPDRSREKLFF
TRBJ2-4	TRBD1	.	12	TRBV18	TGTGCCAGCTCACCCGAACGACAGGGTCAGTACTTC	CASSPERQGQYF
TRBJ2-2	.	.	12	TRBV6-1	TGTGCCACCAGATCACGTACCGGGGAGCTGTTTTTT	CATRSRTGELFF
TRBJ2-2	TRBD2	.	16	TRBV12-3/TRBV12-4	TGTGCCAGCAGTTTTATGGCGGGGGTCGACACCGGGGAGCTGTTTTTT	CASSFMAGVDTGELFF
TRBJ2-3	TRBD2	many	15	TRBV7-2	TGTGCCAGCAGCTTGAGGCGGGGGGCACGAGATACGCAGTATTTT	CASSLRRGARDTQYF
TRBJ1-1	.	.	15	TRBV14	TGTGCCAGCAGCCTCAATCGGGGGTTCAACACTGAAGCTTTCTTT	CASSLNRGFNTEAFF
TRBJ2-7	.	many	13	TRBV9	TGTGCCAGCAGCGCTACAGGGTCAGGAGAGCAGTACTTC	CASSATGSGEQYF
TRBJ1-6	TRBD1	.	15	TRBV6-5	TGTGCCAGCAGTTTCGGGACAGGGGGGGATTCACCCCCCCACTTT	CASSFGTGGDSPPHF
TRBJ2-5	.	.	14	TRBV6-1	TGTGCCAGCAGACTAGCCTGGAACCAAGAGACCCAGTACTTC	CASRLAWNQETQYF
TRBJ2-1	TRBD1	many	15	TRBV24-1	TGTGCCACCAGTCCCGGGACAGGGTTAAACAATGAGCAGTTCTTC	CATSPGTGLNNEQFF
TRBJ2-5	.	many	16	TRBV19	TGTGCCAGTAGTCGGACCCAGCAGATCGACCAAGAGACCCAGTACTTC	CASSRTQQIDQETQYF
TRBJ1-1	TRBD1	many	16	TRBV7-3	TGTGCCAGCAGCTCACTTCCGGGACAGGGGGCGTCTGAAGCTTTCTTT	CASSSLPGQGASEAFF
TRBJ2-3	.	.	17	TRBV3-1	TGTGCCAGCAGCCGGGCGGGGAGTCCAACTAGCACAGATACGCAGTATTTT	CASSRAGSPTSTDTQYF
TRBJ2-1	.	many	14	TRBV20-1	TGCAGTGCAAAGTTACAAGACACCTACAATGAGCAGTTCTTC	CSAKLQDTYNEQFF
TRBJ2-7	.	many	14	TRBV4-2	TGTGCCAGCAGCCCTTCCGGGGGCTCCTACGAGCAGTACTTC	CASSPSGGSYEQYF
TRBJ2-4	.	many	16	TRBV20-1	TGCAGTGCTTTTCCCCGGGCCTCAATAGCCAAAAACATTCAGTACTTC	CSAFPRASIAKNIQYF
TRBJ1-1	TRBD1	many	16	TRBV7-8	TGTGCCAGCAGCCCAGCGCTGGCAGGGGGCCCAACTGAAGCTTTCTTT	CASSPALAGGPTEAFF
TRBJ1-1	.	.	13	TRBV10-3	TGTGCCATCACCCCGACAGGGAACACTGAAGCTTTCTTT	CAITPTGNTEAFF
TRBJ1-1	.	.	12	TRBV29-1	TGCAGCGTTGAAGTGGGGCGAGCTGAAGCTTTCTTT	CSVEVGRAEAFF
TRBJ1-6	.	many	14	TRBV20-1	TGCAGTGCTTACCCCCCGACAGTGGGTTCACCCCTCCACTTT	CSAYPPTVGSPLHF
TRBJ1-1	.	.	13	TRBV20-1	TGCAGTGCTGGCACAGGGTTGAGCCCTGAAGCTTTCTTT	CSAGTGLSPEAFF
TRBJ2-3	.	.	13	TRBV7-2	TGTGCCAGCGGGTACGGGAGCACAGATACGCAGTATTTT	CASGYGSTDTQYF
TRBJ2-1	.	many	17	TRBV10-3	TGTGCCATCAGTGAGCCCTCCCGGGGGGCCGCCTACAATGAGCAGTTCTTC	CAISEPSRGAAYNEQFF
TRBJ2-7	.	.	14	TRBV6-6	TGTGCCAGCAGTTCCCTTCCCCCTTTGAGTGAGCAGTACTTC	CASSSLPPLSEQYF
TRBJ1-1	.	many	13	TRBV13	TGTGCCAGCAGCATCCAGGTTAACACTGAAGCTTTCTTT	CASSIQVNTEAFF
TRBJ1-1	.	.	14	TRBV28	TGTGCCAGCAGTTTTTTAGGGGGAGACACTGAAGCTTTCTTT	CASSFLGGDTEAFF
TRBJ1-5	.	many	11	TRBV6-2/TRBV6-3	TGTGCCAGCAGTTACTCGAAAGTTCAGCATTTT	CASSYSKVQHF
TRBJ2-1	.	many	15	TRBV6-6	TGTGCCAGCAGCGCCGGGGGCAGCTCCTACAATGAGCAGTTCTTC	CASSAGGSSYNEQFF
TRBJ2-5	.	many	13	TRBV20-1	TGCAGTGCTAGGTCGGGGCCCCTAGAGACCCAGTACTTC	CSARSGPLETQYF
TRBJ2-4	TRBD1	.	17	TRBV6-1	TGTGCCAGCAGGTCGATCGGGACAGGGGTCAGTATACGTGAGCAGTACTTC	CASRSIGTGVSIREQYF
TRBJ2-5	.	.	14	TRBV28	TGTGCCAGCACCCTAGCGGGGACAGGGGAGACCCAGTACTTC	CASTLAGTGETQYF
TRBJ2-7	TRBD2	.	17	TRBV7-8	TGTGCCAGCAGCCCGGGGTTACTAGCGGGGAGCTCCTACGAGCAGTACTTC	CASSPGLLAGSSYEQYF
TRBJ2-5	.	.	15	TRBV7-3	TGTGCCAGCAGCTTGGCCCCAGGGAGCCAAGAGACCCAGTACTTC	CASSLAPGSQETQYF